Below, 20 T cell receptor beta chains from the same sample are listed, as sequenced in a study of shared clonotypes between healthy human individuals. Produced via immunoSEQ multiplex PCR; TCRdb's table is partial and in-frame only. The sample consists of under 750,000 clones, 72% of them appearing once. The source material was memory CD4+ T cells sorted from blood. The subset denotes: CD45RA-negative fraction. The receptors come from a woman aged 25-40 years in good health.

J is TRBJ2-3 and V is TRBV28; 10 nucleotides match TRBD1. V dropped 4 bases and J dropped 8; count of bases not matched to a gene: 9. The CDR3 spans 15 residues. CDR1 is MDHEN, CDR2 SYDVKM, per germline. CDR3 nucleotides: TGTGCCAGCAGTTCTCTGGGGACAGGGGATCGTACGCAGTATTTT. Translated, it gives CASSSLGTGDRTQYF.

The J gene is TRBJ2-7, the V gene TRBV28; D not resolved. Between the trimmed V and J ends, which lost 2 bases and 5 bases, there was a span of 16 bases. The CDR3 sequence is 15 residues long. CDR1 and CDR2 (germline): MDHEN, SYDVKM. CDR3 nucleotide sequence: TGTGCCAGCAGTTTACCCCAAGGTAGTCGCCACGAGCAGTACTTC. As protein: CASSLPQGSRHEQYF.

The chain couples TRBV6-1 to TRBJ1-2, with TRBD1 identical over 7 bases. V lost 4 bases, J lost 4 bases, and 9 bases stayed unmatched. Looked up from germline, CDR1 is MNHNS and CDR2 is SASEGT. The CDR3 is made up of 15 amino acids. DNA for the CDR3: TGTGCCAGCAGTGGGACAGGCCGAATCCTCTATGGCTACACCTTC. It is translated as CASSGTGRILYGYTF.

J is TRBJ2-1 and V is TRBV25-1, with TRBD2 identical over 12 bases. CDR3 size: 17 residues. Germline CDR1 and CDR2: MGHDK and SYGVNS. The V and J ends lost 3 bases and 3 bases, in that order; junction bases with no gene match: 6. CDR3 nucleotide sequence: TGTGCCAGCAGTGATCCACGGACTAGCGGGAACTACAATGAGCAGTTCTTC. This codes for CASSDPRTSGNYNEQFF.

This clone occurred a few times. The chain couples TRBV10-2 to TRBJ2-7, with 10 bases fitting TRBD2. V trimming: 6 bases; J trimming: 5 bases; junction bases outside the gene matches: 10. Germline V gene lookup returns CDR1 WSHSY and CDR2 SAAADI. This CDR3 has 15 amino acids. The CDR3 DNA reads TGCGCCAGCAGACTAGTTCTAGCGGGAGTGAACGAGCAGTACTTC. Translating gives CASRLVLAGVNEQYF.

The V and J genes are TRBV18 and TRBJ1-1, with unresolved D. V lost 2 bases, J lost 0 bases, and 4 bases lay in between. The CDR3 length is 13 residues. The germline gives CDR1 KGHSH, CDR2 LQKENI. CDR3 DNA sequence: TGTGCCAGCTCACCAACGATGAACACTGAAGCTTTCTTT. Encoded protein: CASSPTMNTEAFF.

The CDR3 sequence: CAILSSYEQYF. The DNA of the CDR3 is TGTGCCATACTGTCATCCTACGAGCAGTACTTC. V usage is TRBV28 and J usage is TRBJ2-7; D is uncertain. This CDR3 contains 11 residues. Germline CDR1 MDHEN, CDR2 SYDVKM. V lost 10 bases and J lost 1, with 8 bases in between.

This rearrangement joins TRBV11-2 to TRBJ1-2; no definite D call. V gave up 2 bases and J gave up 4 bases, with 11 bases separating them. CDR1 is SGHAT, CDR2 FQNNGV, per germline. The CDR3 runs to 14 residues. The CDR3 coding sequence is TGTGCCAGCAGCTTACTCACTGAACTCTATGGCTACACCTTC. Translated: CASSLLTELYGYTF.

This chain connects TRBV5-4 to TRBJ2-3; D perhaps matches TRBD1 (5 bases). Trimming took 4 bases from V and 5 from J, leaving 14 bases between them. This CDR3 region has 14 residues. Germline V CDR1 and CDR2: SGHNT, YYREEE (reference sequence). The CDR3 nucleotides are TGTGCCAGCAGCGTACCGTCAGGGATAGATACGCAGTATTTT. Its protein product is CASSVPSGIDTQYF.

CDR3 DNA: TGTGCCAGTAGTATACAGGGGGCAGACGCGGTGCAGTACTTC. This gives the protein CASSIQGADAVQYF. The gene calls are TRBV19 and TRBJ2-7, with 8 nucleotides matching TRBD1. The germline gives CDR1 LNHDA, CDR2 SQIVND (reference sequence). This CDR3 is built from 14 residues. The trim removed 2 bases at V and 9 bases at J, leaving 9 bases unmatched.

Written as DNA, the CDR3 is TGCGCCAGCAGCTCCGGGTTCGGATCCTACAATGAGCAGTTCTTC. It translates to CASSSGFGSYNEQFF. J is TRBJ2-1 and V is TRBV5-1; D unresolved. There are 15 residues in the CDR3. CDR1 and CDR2 (germline): SGHRS, YFSETQ. V lost 3 bases to trimming and J lost 1 base, with 11 bases between them.

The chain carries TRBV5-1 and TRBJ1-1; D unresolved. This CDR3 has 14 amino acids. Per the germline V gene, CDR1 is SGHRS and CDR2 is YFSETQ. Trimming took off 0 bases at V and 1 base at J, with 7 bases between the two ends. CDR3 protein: CASSLVSENTEAFF. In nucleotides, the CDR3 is TGCGCCAGCAGCTTGGTCTCGGAGAACACTGAAGCTTTCTTT.

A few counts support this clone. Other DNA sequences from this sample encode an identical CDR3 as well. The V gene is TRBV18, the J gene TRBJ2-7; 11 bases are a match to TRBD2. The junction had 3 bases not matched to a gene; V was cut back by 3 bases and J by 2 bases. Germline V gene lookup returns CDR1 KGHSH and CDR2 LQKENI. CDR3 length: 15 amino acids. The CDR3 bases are TGTGCCAGCTCACCTACTAGCGGGAGCACCTACGAGCAGTACTTC. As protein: CASSPTSGSTYEQYF.

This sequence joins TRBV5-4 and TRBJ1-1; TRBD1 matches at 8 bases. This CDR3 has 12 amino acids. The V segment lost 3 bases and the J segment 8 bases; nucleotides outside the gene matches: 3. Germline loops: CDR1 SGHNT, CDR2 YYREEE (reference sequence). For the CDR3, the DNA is TGTGCCAGCAGCTCGTGGACAGGGGAAGCTTTCTTT. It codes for CASSSWTGEAFF.

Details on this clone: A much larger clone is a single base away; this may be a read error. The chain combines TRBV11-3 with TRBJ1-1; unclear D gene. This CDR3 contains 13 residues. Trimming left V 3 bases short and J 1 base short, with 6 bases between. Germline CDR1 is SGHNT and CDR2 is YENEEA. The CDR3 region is CASSFNRNTEAFF. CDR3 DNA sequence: TGTGCCAGCAGCTTCAACAGGAACACTGAAGCTTTCTTT.

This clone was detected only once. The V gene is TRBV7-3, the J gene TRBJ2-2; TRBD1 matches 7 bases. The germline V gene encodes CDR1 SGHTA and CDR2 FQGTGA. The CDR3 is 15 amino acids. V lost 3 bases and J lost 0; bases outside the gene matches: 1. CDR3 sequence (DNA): TGTGCCAGCAGCTTGCAGGGGGCGAACACCGGGGAGCTGTTTTTT. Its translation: CASSLQGANTGELFF.

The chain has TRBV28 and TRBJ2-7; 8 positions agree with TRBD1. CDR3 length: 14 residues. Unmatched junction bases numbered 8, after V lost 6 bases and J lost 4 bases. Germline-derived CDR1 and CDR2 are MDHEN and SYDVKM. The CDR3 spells CASRSDRVLYEQYF. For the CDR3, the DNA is TGTGCCAGCAGATCGGACAGGGTGTTGTACGAGCAGTACTTC.

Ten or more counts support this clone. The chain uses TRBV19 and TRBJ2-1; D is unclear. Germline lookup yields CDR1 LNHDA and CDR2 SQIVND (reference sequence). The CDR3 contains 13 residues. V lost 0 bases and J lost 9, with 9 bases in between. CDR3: CASSIDPRVEQFF. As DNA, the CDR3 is TGTGCCAGTAGTATAGATCCAAGGGTTGAGCAGTTCTTC.

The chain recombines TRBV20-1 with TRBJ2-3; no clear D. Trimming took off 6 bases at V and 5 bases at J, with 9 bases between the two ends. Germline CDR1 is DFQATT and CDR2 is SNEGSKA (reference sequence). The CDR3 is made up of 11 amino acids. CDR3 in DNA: TGCAGTGCCCTCAAAGAAGATACGCAGTATTTT. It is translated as CSALKEDTQYF.

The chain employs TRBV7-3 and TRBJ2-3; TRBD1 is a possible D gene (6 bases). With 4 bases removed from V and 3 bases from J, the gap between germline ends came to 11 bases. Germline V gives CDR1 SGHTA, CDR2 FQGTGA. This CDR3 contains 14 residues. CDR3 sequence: CASSSYQGTDTQYF. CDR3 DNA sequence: TGTGCCAGCAGCTCATACCAGGGGACAGATACGCAGTATTTT.